The T cell receptor beta chain described here comes from a study of T-cell reconstitution after alpha-beta-depleted transplantation in children. Study-wide points: Once a year had passed after transplant, T-cell counts and diversity came mostly from newly produced T cells.

This clonotype was recorded many times. Its antigen is still unknown. Unique molecular identifiers were incorporated when the TCRbeta library was constructed. MiXCR, run by TCRdb on the PCR reads, gives a single entry per CDR3 protein. This table holds a few hundred thousand distinct CDR3 sequences, approximately 11% found once. The V gene's germline CDR1 is MNHEY and CDR2 SVGEGT. This CDR3 is 15 amino acids long. V was trimmed by 6 bases and J by 0 bases, leaving 12 bases between them. This rearrangement joins TRBV6-2 or TRBV6-3 to TRBJ2-1; no firm D call. The material was PBMCs, obtained before TCRalphabeta/CD19-depleted stem cell transplant. The clonotype comes from a child in the first two years of life with acute myeloid leukemia, due to receive a stem cell transplant. Written as DNA, the CDR3 is TGTGCCAGCAGACCTGGGGTCCCCTCCTACAATGAGCAGTTCTTC. Translating gives CASRPGVPSYNEQFF.